This TCR beta chain appears in the sequencing data of a study of blood T cell repertoires in COVID-19. The CDR3 runs 15 residues. Trimming removed 0 bases from V and 7 bases from J, with 11 bases in between. Germline-derived CDR1 and CDR2 are SGHRS and YFSETQ. Produced via immunoSEQ multiplex PCR; TCRdb's table is partial and in-frame only. The sample lists some 200,000 clones, around 86% seen once, with 4.4% in the top ten. This clone was detected a few times. The chain links TRBV5-1 to TRBJ1-6; no definite D call. The TCR comes from a man in his forties or fifties with acute or convalescent COVID-19. The sequenced sample consisted of peripheral blood. CDR3 residues: CASSLVPESNSPLHF. In DNA, the CDR3 is TGCGCCAGCAGCTTGGTGCCAGAATCGAATTCACCCCTCCACTTT.